These 21 T cell receptor beta chains were all obtained from the same sample, sequenced in a study of blood T cell repertoires in COVID-19. Only in-frame clones appear in the TCRdb table, and some are missing; sequencing was by immunoSEQ multiplex PCR. In the table there are 400,000 to 500,000 clones, roughly 90% of which are singletons. The specimen was PBMCs or T cells enriched from blood (not recorded which). The receptors stem from a woman younger than 30 who had been exposed to COVID-19.

The CDR3 sequence is CATSERTGGRDTQYF. The CDR3 bases are TGTGCCACCAGCGAGAGGACAGGGGGACGTGATACGCAGTATTTT. The chain links TRBV15 to TRBJ2-3, with 10 bases aligning to TRBD1. The CDR3 sequence is 15 residues long. After removal of 5 bases from V and 6 bases from J, the junction contained 8 bases not matched to a gene. The germline V gene encodes CDR1 LNHNV and CDR2 YYDKDF (reference sequence).

V usage is TRBV14 and J usage is TRBJ2-5, with a possible D match to TRBD1 (5 bases). V was shortened by 1 base and J by 5 bases, with 11 bases between the two germline ends. CDR1 is SGHDN, CDR2 FVKESK, per germline. The CDR3 has 14 amino acids. In DNA, the CDR3 is TGTGCCAGCAGCCAAGGTCCAGGGAAGGAGACCCAGTACTTC. This codes for CASSQGPGKETQYF.

The chain joins TRBV6-5 to TRBJ2-7, with D tentatively TRBD1 (5 bases). The V end lost 2 bases, the J end lost 10 bases, and 9 bases lay between the germline ends. The CDR3 length is 11 residues. Germline V lookup: CDR1 MNHEY, CDR2 SVGAGI. The CDR3 here is CASSYKTVQYF. In DNA form, the CDR3 reads TGTGCCAGCAGTTACAAGACAGTTCAGTACTTC.

The V and J genes are TRBV11-2 and TRBJ2-7; TRBD1 agrees at 8 bases. The CDR3 runs 17 residues. Per the germline V gene, CDR1 is SGHAT and CDR2 is FQNNGV. Trimming removed 3 bases from V and 1 base from J; junction bases left unmatched: 11. As DNA, the CDR3 is TGTGCCAGCAGCTTGAACCTCCCGGACAGGGCTTCCTACGAGCAGTACTTC. The encoded protein is CASSLNLPDRASYEQYF.

The CDR3 coding sequence is TGTGCCAGCTCACCATCGGGGGGACTTGGCTACACCTTC. This codes for CASSPSGGLGYTF. This rearrangement joins TRBV18 to TRBJ1-2, with a possible D match to TRBD1 (5 bases). V lost 2 bases and J 7 bases, leaving 11 bases between the germline ends. This CDR3 is 13 amino acids long. In germline, CDR1 is KGHSH, CDR2 LQKENI.

The CDR3 here is CASRPNRAWNEQYF. In DNA form, the CDR3 reads TGTGCCAGCAGGCCGAACAGGGCGTGGAACGAGCAGTACTTC. This chain uses TRBV5-4 with TRBJ2-7; the D gene is possibly TRBD1 (6 bases). The CDR3 spans 14 residues. V gave up 5 bases and J gave up 5 bases, with 17 bases separating them. The germline CDR1 and CDR2 sequences are SGHNT and YYREEE (reference sequence).

The V call is TRBV5-3, the J call TRBJ1-5; 12 bases agree with TRBD1. TRBV5-3 is sorted into the ORF group, with uncertain function. V gave up 4 bases and J gave up 4 bases; unmatched junction bases: 15. This CDR3 spans 19 amino acids. The chain's CDR3 is CARSTGTGGRILWNQPQHF. CDR3 bases: TGTGCCAGAAGCACCGGGACAGGGGGCAGGATACTCTGGAATCAGCCCCAGCATTTT.

This sequence joins TRBV2 and TRBJ2-1; 9 nucleotides match TRBD2. There are 17 residues in the CDR3. J gave up 9 bases and V 0 bases, and 12 bases lay outside the gene matches. CDR1 and CDR2 (germline): SNHLY, FYNNEI. The DNA of the CDR3 is TGTGCCAGCAGTGAAGCGCTTGGCGGGAGGGATCACGGTGAGCAGTTCTTC. Its translation is CASSEALGGRDHGEQFF.

The V call is TRBV28, the J call TRBJ1-5, with D tentatively TRBD1 (6 bases). CDR1 and CDR2 (germline): MDHEN, SYDVKM. The CDR3 has 15 residues. Trimming removed 5 bases at V and 4 bases at J, with 15 bases between. CDR3 in amino acids: CASSPISGDNQPQHF. The CDR3 DNA reads TGTGCCAGCAGTCCTATCTCAGGGGATAATCAGCCCCAGCATTTT.

The chain has TRBV4-3 and TRBJ1-2; 9 bases match TRBD1. V lost 0 bases and J lost 6; bases outside the gene matches: 8. Germline V CDR1 and CDR2: LGHNA, YSLEER. The CDR3 runs 16 residues. CDR3 region: CASSQEGTGGIDGYTF. The DNA of the CDR3 is TGCGCCAGCAGCCAAGAGGGCACAGGGGGCATCGATGGCTACACCTTC.

The chain employs TRBV7-3 and TRBJ2-2; 10 bases map to TRBD1. CDR3 size: 15 residues. Germline V gene lookup returns CDR1 SGHTA and CDR2 FQGTGA. After removal of 5 bases from V and 4 bases from J, the junction contained 4 bases not matched to a gene. The CDR3 sequence is CASSLRDRGTGELFF. CDR3 bases: TGTGCCAGCAGCCTCCGGGACAGGGGCACCGGGGAGCTGTTTTTT.

V usage is TRBV28 and J usage is TRBJ2-1, with 7 bases identical to TRBD2. V gave up 3 bases and J gave up 7 bases; unmatched junction bases: 6. Germline V gives CDR1 MDHEN, CDR2 SYDVKM. The CDR3 is 14 amino acids. The CDR3 sequence is CASSFVWGGNEQFF. CDR3 bases: TGTGCCAGCAGTTTTGTCTGGGGGGGGAATGAGCAGTTCTTC.

This chain connects TRBV7-3 to TRBJ1-1, with 7 bases fitting TRBD1. The CDR3 covers 15 residues. The J segment lost 0 bases and the V segment lost 2 bases, leaving 3 bases of the junction unmatched. CDR1 and CDR2 from the germline V gene are SGHTA and FQGTGA. The CDR3: CASSLQGQLNTEAFF. CDR3 coding DNA: TGTGCCAGCAGCTTACAGGGACAGCTGAACACTGAAGCTTTCTTT.

The rearrangement uses TRBV15 and TRBJ2-7, with TRBD1 identical over 7 bases. The V gene's germline CDR1 is LNHNV and CDR2 YYDKDF (reference sequence). There are 15 residues in the CDR3. The trim removed 0 bases at V and 4 bases at J, leaving 6 bases unmatched. CDR3 sequence reads: CATSRDRDRAYEQYF. The CDR3 nucleotides read TGTGCCACCAGCAGAGATAGGGACAGAGCATACGAGCAGTACTTC.

Turning to this clone: The germline gene is not matched at one end of the junction; a read error may be the cause. V usage is TRBV28 and J usage is TRBJ1-4; the match to TRBD1 covers 11 bases. Germline CDR1 and CDR2: MDHEN and SYDVKM. The CDR3 has 14 residues. The CDR3 region has the DNA TGTACCAGCAGTTCCGGGACAGGGGGTGAAAAACTGTTTTTT. It specifies CTSSSGTGGEKLFF.

In this sample, this clone turned up once. The rearrangement uses TRBV4-1 and TRBJ1-2; weak D call: TRBD1 (5 bases). The CDR3 runs 16 residues. Germline V gene lookup returns CDR1 MGHRA and CDR2 YSYEKL. The V end was cut by 1 base, the J end by 8 bases, with 20 bases between. The CDR3 protein is CASSQGIQVIDKGYTF. DNA of the CDR3: TGCGCCAGCAGCCAAGGAATACAGGTTATTGATAAGGGCTACACCTTC.

This clone is a singleton in its sample. The J gene is TRBJ2-5, the V gene TRBV5-1; 11 bases match TRBD2. CDR1 and CDR2 from the germline V gene are SGHRS and YFSETQ. The CDR3 is made up of 16 amino acids. The V and J ends lost 4 bases and 2 bases, in that order; junction bases with no gene match: 7. CDR3 nucleotide sequence: TGCGCCAGCAGCGAGGCTAGCGGGAGGACACAAGAGACCCAGTACTTC. It yields the protein CASSEASGRTQETQYF. Looking up the rest from reference TRBV5-1 and TRBJ2-5 gives the full variable domain: KAGVTQTPRYLIKTRGQQVTLSCSPISGHRSVSWYQQTPGQGLQFLFEYFSETQRNKGNFPGRFSGRQFSNSRSEMNVSTLELGDSALYLCASSEASGRTQETQYFGPGTRLLVL.

This rearrangement joins TRBV9 to TRBJ1-1; unclear D gene. CDR1 and CDR2 from the germline V gene are SGDLS and YYNGEE. CDR3 length: 12 residues. V lost 10 bases and J lost 1, with 11 bases in between. In DNA form, the CDR3 reads TGTGCCTCTGCCGCGGGGAACACTGAAGCTTTCTTT. Its translation is CASAAGNTEAFF.

About this clone: This sample includes further DNA sequences coding for the same CDR3. CDR3 nucleotide sequence: TGTGCCAGCTCACCACCGGGCAGGGGCGGCAATCAGCCCCAGCATTTT. Residues: CASSPPGRGGNQPQHF. This chain connects TRBV18 to TRBJ1-5; a weak D match, TRBD1 (6 bases). The length of the CDR3 is 16 residues. Germline CDR1 KGHSH, CDR2 LQKENI. V was trimmed by 0 bases and J by 2 bases, leaving 11 bases between them. The full variable domain, completed using reference TRBV18 and TRBJ1-5, is NAGVMQNPRHLVRRRGQEARLRCSPMKGHSHVYWYRQLPEEGLKFMVYLQKENIIDESGMPKERFSAEFPKEGPSILRIQQVVRGDSAAYFCASSPPGRGGNQPQHFGDGTRLSIL.

This clone turned up a few times. V usage is TRBV9 and J usage is TRBJ2-1; D may be TRBD2 (5 bases). Germline CDR1 reads SGDLS; CDR2 reads YYNGEE. The ends were cut back, 0 bases at V and 1 base at J, with 11 bases in the middle. The CDR3 extends over 16 amino acids. CDR3 in DNA: TGTGCCAGCAGCGTAGGCGGGCGCGGGTCCTACAATGAGCAGTTCTTC. It encodes CASSVGGRGSYNEQFF.

The chain couples TRBV12-3 or TRBV12-4 to TRBJ1-5, with 7 bases identical to TRBD1. The CDR3 loop spans 13 amino acids. The ends lost 6 bases at V and 4 bases at J; junction bases unmatched: 3. CDR3: CASRLTGNQPQHF. CDR3 DNA sequence: TGTGCCAGCAGGCTGACAGGGAATCAGCCCCAGCATTTT.